This TCR beta chain was retrieved from a study of control samples from healthy donors and cancer patients. V lost 5 bases and J 7 bases, leaving 17 bases between the germline ends. Looked up from germline, CDR1 is SNHLY and CDR2 is FYNNEI. The length of the CDR3 is 14 residues. Only in-frame clones appear in the TCRdb table, and some are missing; sequencing was by immunoSEQ multiplex PCR. Of about 140,000 clones listed, approximately 86% were seen once; the top ten hold around 9%. The chain recombines TRBV2 with TRBJ1-2, with D uncertain. This receptor was obtained from a woman aged 25 to 39 in good health. The sequenced material came from blood. The CDR3 nucleotides read TGTGCCAGCAGTTCTGAAACAGATAGCCGTGGCTACACCTTC. Amino acids: CASSSETDSRGYTF.